These 31 T cell receptor beta chains were all obtained from the same sample, sequenced in a study of metastatic and nonmetastatic thyroid tumors. TCRdb called clones again from the PCR reads with MiXCR. The repertoire includes about 41,000 clones, approximately 28% of them detected once, and more than 9% sits in the top ten. Among the patients, none had received any treatment before thyroid surgery. The material sequenced was blood. Receptor source: a male donor with papillary thyroid cancer or a benign thyroid nodule (not recorded which). Some clones in this sample may be carry-over from other donors' samples.

The chain has TRBV6-1 and TRBJ1-5, with D tentatively TRBD1 (5 bases). Trimming removed 10 bases from V and 5 bases from J, with 18 bases in between. Germline V gives CDR1 MNHNS, CDR2 SASEGT. The CDR3 loop spans 14 amino acids. The CDR3 is CATMGDVRYQPQHF. The CDR3 DNA sequence: TGTGCCACCATGGGGGACGTTCGTTATCAGCCCCAGCATTTT.

This clone was observed many times. Germline is not matched at one junction end, which may reflect a read error. The rearrangement links TRBV7-7 to TRBJ2-1; 10 bases align to TRBD2. There are 15 residues in the CDR3. Germline values: CDR1 SSHAT, CDR2 FNYEAQ (reference sequence). The CDR3: CASSPDWVAGGEQFF. Here the CDR3 DNA reads TGTGCTAGCAGCCCCGACTGGGTAGCGGGGGGTGAGCAGTTCTTC.

The chain couples TRBV7-6 to TRBJ2-5; 12 nucleotides line up with TRBD2. Germline CDR1 SGHVS, CDR2 FNYEAQ. Trimming took 3 bases from V and 4 from J; bases not matched to a gene: 6. The CDR3 has 16 residues. CDR3 bases: TGTGCCAGCAGCTTGACTAGCGGGAGCATGGGAGAGACCCAGTACTTC. Translated: CASSLTSGSMGETQYF.

This clone was recorded a few times. The chain links TRBV29-1 to TRBJ2-1; tentative D call: TRBD1 (5 bases). Deletions cut 7 bases from V and 7 bases from J, with 11 bases between. The CDR3 has 11 amino acids. Germline values: CDR1 SQVTM, CDR2 ANQGSEA. The CDR3 DNA is TGCAGCGACCAAGACAGAAATGAGCAGTTCTTC. Translated, it gives CSDQDRNEQFF.

V and J are TRBV5-1 and TRBJ2-5; D gene uncertain. The germline CDR1 and CDR2 sequences are SGHRS and YFSETQ. V gave up 5 bases and J gave up 2 bases, with 4 bases separating them. The CDR3 spans 11 residues. CDR3 DNA sequence: TGCGCCAGCAGACCTCAAGAGACCCAGTACTTC. Translation gives CASRPQETQYF.

Turning to this clone: At one of its ends the junction is not consistent with the germline gene, which may arise from a read error. The same CDR3 also results from other DNA sequences found in this sample. V gene TRBV5-4 combines with J gene TRBJ2-7; D is undetermined. The CDR3 consists of 15 residues. Germline V lookup: CDR1 SGHNT, CDR2 YYREEE (reference sequence). The CDR3: CASSSKGGNSYEQYF. DNA of the CDR3: TGTGCCAGTAGCTCAAAAGGTGGTAACTCCTACGAGCAGTACTTC.

This clone has at least ten counts. The chain couples TRBV28 to TRBJ2-7; 8 bases align to TRBD1. The ends lost 5 bases at V and 5 bases at J; junction bases unmatched: 8. This CDR3 is 14 amino acids long. Per the germline V gene, CDR1 is MDHEN and CDR2 is SYDVKM. The CDR3: CASSRQGAGDEQYF. The CDR3 nucleotides are TGTGCCAGCAGTCGTCAGGGGGCTGGAGACGAGCAGTACTTC.

The CDR3 DNA reads TGCAGTGCGAATGATGCGAGTAACACTGAAGCTTTCTTT. Its translation: CSANDASNTEAFF. J is TRBJ1-1 and V is TRBV20-1; no definite D call. With 6 bases removed from V and 2 bases from J, the gap between germline ends came to 13 bases. In germline, CDR1 is DFQATT, CDR2 SNEGSKA (reference sequence). The CDR3 contains 13 residues.

The rearrangement uses TRBV19 and TRBJ1-1, with TRBD1 matching over 8 bases. With V trimmed by 5 bases and J by 5 bases, 7 bases remained unmatched. There are 14 residues in the CDR3. The germline CDR1 and CDR2 sequences are LNHDA and SQIVND (reference sequence). The CDR3 bases are TGTGCCAGTAGTGCAGGGGGCGGGGAGACTGAAGCTTTCTTT. This codes for CASSAGGGETEAFF. The variable domain in full, with the rest retrieved from reference TRBV19 and TRBJ1-1, is DGGITQSPKYLFRKEGQNVTLSCEQNLNHDAMYWYRQDPGQGLRLIYYSQIVNDFQKGDIAEGYSVSREKKESFPLTVTSAQKNPTAFYLCASSAGGGETEAFFGQGTRLTVV.

This chain connects TRBV12-3 or TRBV12-4 to TRBJ2-3; 7 bases map to TRBD2. V was pared by 5 bases and J by 2 bases, with 7 bases of the junction left unmatched. CDR3 length: 15 amino acids. CDR3 in DNA: TGTGCCAGCAGTCGACTAGCAGTTTACACAGATACGCAGTATTTT. Amino acids: CASSRLAVYTDTQYF.

At least ten counts were recorded for this clone. This sequence joins TRBV3-1 and TRBJ1-3, with TRBD1 matching 8 bases. Germline CDR1 is LGHDT and CDR2 is YNNKEL (reference sequence). CDR3 length: 14 amino acids. V lost 5 bases, J lost 4 bases, and 4 bases stayed unmatched. The CDR3 DNA reads TGTGCCAGCAGCGACAGGGGAGCAGGAAACACCATATATTTT. Translating it yields CASSDRGAGNTIYF.

This sequence joins TRBV5-6 and TRBJ2-3, with D unresolved. CDR3 length: 14 amino acids. Germline lookup yields CDR1 SGHDT and CDR2 YYEEEE. V was clipped by 4 bases and J by 10 bases, with 19 bases between them. CDR3 bases: TGTGCCAGCAGCCTGGGCGGAGCCCCCCGGCCGCAGTATTTT. Its translation: CASSLGGAPRPQYF.

This clone was seen at least ten times. Within the sample, other DNA sequences also encode this same CDR3. The chain recombines TRBV20-1 with TRBJ1-1; D remains unclear. Trimming removed 5 bases from V and 2 bases from J, with 18 bases in between. The CDR3 contains 15 residues. Germline assignment: CDR1 DFQATT and CDR2 SNEGSKA (reference sequence). DNA of the CDR3: TGCAGTGCTGGTTGGGTCAATGGATTAAACACTGAAGCTTTCTTT. The encoded protein is CSAGWVNGLNTEAFF.

This clone showed up many times. V and J are TRBV10-3 and TRBJ2-2, with D perhaps given as TRBD1 or TRBD2 (5 bases each). CDR1 and CDR2 (germline): ENHRY, SYGVKD. Trimming left V 9 bases short and J 0 bases short, with 8 bases between. The CDR3 contains 13 residues. DNA of the CDR3: TGTGCCATGGGGACCACGAACACCGGGGAGCTGTTTTTT. This codes for CAMGTTNTGELFF.

The CDR3 region is CASSEGETDTQYF. In DNA, the CDR3 is TGTGCCAGCAGTGAGGGTGAAACAGATACGCAGTATTTT. The V and J genes are TRBV6-4 and TRBJ2-3; unclear D gene. The CDR3 is 13 amino acids. Trimming pared 3 bases from V and 3 bases from J, leaving 7 bases between. Germline V gives CDR1 MRHNA, CDR2 SNTAGT.

Of note for this clone: One end of the junction varies from germline; a read error may be responsible. V is TRBV20-1 and J is TRBJ2-7; 10 nucleotides line up with TRBD2. CDR3 length: 17 residues. Germline V gives CDR1 DFQATT, CDR2 SNEGSKA (reference sequence). CDR3 protein: CNARDLASGGVSYEQYF. The CDR3 DNA reads TGCAATGCTAGAGATCTCGCTAGCGGGGGAGTATCCTACGAGCAGTACTTC.

Relative to its sample, this clone is medium-sized. This chain links TRBV6-5 with TRBJ2-7, with a weak D call TRBD2 (6 bases). Germline V lookup: CDR1 MNHEY, CDR2 SVGAGI. The CDR3 loop spans 18 amino acids. With 2 bases removed from V and 0 bases from J, the gap between germline ends came to 20 bases. CDR3 in amino acids: CASSYGPPGTSSSYEQYF. The CDR3 nucleotides read TGTGCCAGCAGTTACGGTCCCCCCGGGACTTCGAGCTCCTACGAGCAGTACTTC.

This clone was counted at least ten times. It may be a read error: a sequence one base away is much more abundant. Additional DNA sequences in this sample encode the identical CDR3. The J gene is TRBJ2-7, the V gene TRBV27; D is perhaps TRBD1 (6 bases). The CDR3 is 13 amino acids. Germline-derived CDR1 and CDR2 are MNHEY and SMNVEV (reference sequence). Trimming removed 8 bases from V and 5 bases from J, with 16 bases in between. DNA for the CDR3: TGTGCCAGCCGACGGGACATATGGCACGAGCAGTACTTC. As protein: CASRRDIWHEQYF.

The table lists this clone with a count of one. A much more abundant neighbour one base away suggests this may be a read error. Other DNA sequences of this sample code for an identical CDR3. The chain has TRBV7-6 and TRBJ2-2, with D hard to call. CDR3 length: 16 residues. Germline loops: CDR1 SGHVS, CDR2 FNYEAQ. Here the CDR3 reads CASGLVVGRGTGELFF. The CDR3 region has the DNA TGTGCCAGCGGCTTAGTGGTTGGTCGTGGCACCGGGGAGCTGTTTTTT.

V and J are TRBV6-1 and TRBJ2-7, with D hard to call. CDR3 length: 15 amino acids. V shed 3 bases and J shed 3 bases, with 15 bases lying between them. The germline gives CDR1 MNHNS, CDR2 SASEGT. The chain's CDR3 is CASSDPRKGVYEQYF. The CDR3 bases are TGTGCCAGCAGTGACCCCCGGAAAGGAGTCTACGAGCAGTACTTC.

In this sample, this clone turned up many times. Possible read error: a much larger clone is one base away. The same CDR3 can be traced to other DNA sequences in this sample. This chain uses TRBV18 with TRBJ2-3; either TRBD1 or TRBD2 may supply D (5 bases each). This CDR3 region has 16 residues. Germline-derived CDR1 and CDR2 are KGHSH and LQKENI. The CDR3 region is CASSPLDSASTDTQYF. CDR3 nucleotide sequence: TGCGCCAGCTCACCACTAGACAGCGCCAGCACAGATACGCAGTATTTT.

The CDR3 coding sequence is TGTGCCAGCAGTCGGAGGTCCTACGAGCAGTACTTC. Residues: CASSRRSYEQYF. This rearrangement joins TRBV12-3 or TRBV12-4 to TRBJ2-7; perhaps TRBD2 as D (5 bases). There are 12 residues in the CDR3. Trimming took 5 bases from V and 1 from J, leaving 6 bases between them.

The V and J genes are TRBV19 and TRBJ2-1; D might be TRBD2 (5 bases). This CDR3 has 18 amino acids. Per the germline V gene, CDR1 is LNHDA and CDR2 is SQIVND (reference sequence). Between the trimmed V and J ends, which lost 7 bases and 4 bases, there was a span of 26 bases. The CDR3 DNA reads TGTGCCAGTAACCGTGGGGTGGGTGTAGAGGGCCAGTACAATGAGCAGTTCTTC. It specifies CASNRGVGVEGQYNEQFF.

This clone was observed a handful of times. Sequence at one end of the junction differs from germline and may be a read error. The chain recombines TRBV6-2 or TRBV6-3 with TRBJ2-2; 7 bases match TRBD1. Germline lookup yields CDR1 MNHEY and CDR2 SVGEGT. The CDR3 totals 15 residues. The CDR3 coding sequence is TGTGCCAGCAGTTACAAGGGACAGCTAACCGCGGAGCTGTTTTTC. Its translation: CASSYKGQLTAELFF.

The chain recombines TRBV6-1 with TRBJ1-1; unclear D gene. Trimming removed 6 bases at V and 1 base at J, with 9 bases between. Germline CDR1 reads MNHNS; CDR2 reads SASEGT. This CDR3 has 13 amino acids. CDR3 in amino acids: CASREAENTEAFF. Written as DNA, the CDR3 is TGTGCCAGCAGAGAGGCGGAGAACACTGAAGCTTTCTTT.

This clone was seen ten or more times. The sample holds other DNA sequences that translate to the same CDR3. V and J are TRBV20-1 and TRBJ2-2; unclear D gene. CDR3 length equals 13 residues. Germline V gives CDR1 DFQATT, CDR2 SNEGSKA (reference sequence). Trimming took off 0 bases at V and 1 base at J, with 3 bases between the two ends. DNA of the CDR3: TGCAGTGCTAGAGACGGGAACACCGGGGAGCTGTTTTTT. Translated, it gives CSARDGNTGELFF.

About this clone: At one of its ends the junction is not consistent with the germline gene, which may arise from a read error. Other DNA sequences in the same sample also yield this CDR3. This chain links TRBV20-1 with TRBJ2-1; 9 bases line up with TRBD1. The CDR3 consists of 13 residues. Germline loops: CDR1 DFQATT, CDR2 SNEGSKA (reference sequence). The DNA for the CDR3 is TGTAGTGCCACGACAGGGGGAAGGGATGAGCAGTTCTTC. It encodes CSATTGGRDEQFF.

In its sample, this clone was seen a few times. V and J are TRBV7-2 and TRBJ2-7; D perhaps matches TRBD2 (5 bases). Trimming removed 2 bases from V and 5 bases from J, with 16 bases in between. The germline V gene has CDR1 SGHTA and CDR2 FQGNSA. The CDR3 spans 15 residues. CDR3 protein: CASSLSHTSSHEQYF. The CDR3 DNA is TGTGCCAGCAGCTTATCTCATACTAGTTCCCACGAGCAGTACTTC.

The chain joins TRBV7-2 to TRBJ2-2, with TRBD2 matching over 13 bases. This CDR3 comprises 19 residues. V shed 0 bases and J 3 bases; nucleotides not matched to a gene: 7. Per the germline V gene, CDR1 is SGHTA and CDR2 is FQGNSA. As DNA, the CDR3 is TGTGCCAGCAGCTTAGCCGGACTAGCGGGAGTAAAGGACACCGGGGAGCTGTTTTTT. This encodes CASSLAGLAGVKDTGELFF.

As concerns this clone: One end of the junction fails to match germline, which may point to a read error. The chain employs TRBV7-3 and TRBJ2-2, with 9 bases identical to TRBD1. The CDR3 spans 16 residues. Germline V gene data show CDR1 as SGHTA and CDR2 as FQGTGA. The CDR3 region is CASSLGGQGNTGELFF. CDR3 nucleotides: TGTGCCAGCAGCTTAGGTGGACAGGGGAACACCGGCGAGCTGTTTTTT.

V and J are TRBV24-1 and TRBJ2-3; D remains unclear. V lost 3 bases and J lost 1, with 10 bases in between. This CDR3 comprises 15 residues. CDR1 is KGHDR and CDR2 is SFDVKD in the germline V gene. This CDR3 reads CATSDPRLRTDTQYF. CDR3 DNA sequence: TGTGCCACCAGTGATCCCCGTCTGCGCACAGATACGCAGTATTTT.